Shown below are 21 T cell receptor beta chains from a single sample sequenced in a study of blood T cells in healthy people across ages. A second roughly 6 to 12 cycle PCR used barcoded and J-beta primers. One entry per CDR3 protein results from TCRdb running MiXCR on the 5' RACE reads. The top ten hold 15% to 20% of the sample, which has more than 700,000 distinct CDR3 sequences, 46% seen once. What was sequenced was blood. All receptors come from a man at least 80 years old in good health.

The chain carries TRBV6-6 and TRBJ2-1; D might be TRBD1 (5 bases). Germline V lookup: CDR1 MNHNY, CDR2 SVGAGI (reference sequence). This CDR3 contains 14 residues. Trimming removed 3 bases at V and 9 bases at J, with 15 bases between. The CDR3 DNA is TGTGCCAGCAGTTATGGACACGAAAGGAGTGAGCAGTTCTTC. This translates into CASSYGHERSEQFF.

In regard to this clonotype: A read error is possible here, since a much larger clone lies one base away. For the CDR3, the DNA is TGTGCCAGCAGTAAGGAAGACCCCTACAATGAGCAGTTCTTC. Amino acid sequence: CASSKEDPYNEQFF. The chain links TRBV12-3 or TRBV12-4 to TRBJ2-1, with D uncertain. The ends were cut back, 5 bases at V and 2 bases at J, with 10 bases in the middle. The CDR3 is 14 residues long.

This chain uses TRBV20-1 with TRBJ1-6; D is perhaps TRBD1 (5 bases). Deletions cut 2 bases from V and 0 bases from J, with 11 bases between. Germline V gives CDR1 DFQATT, CDR2 SNEGSKA (reference sequence). The CDR3 spans 16 residues. The CDR3 DNA sequence: TGCAGTGCTAGATCCGGGGCAGGCTCCTATAATTCACCCCTCCACTTT. Its translation: CSARSGAGSYNSPLHF.

The sample holds one count of this clonotype. One end of the junction does not line up with germline, which may come from a read error. The rearrangement links TRBV12-3 or TRBV12-4 to TRBJ2-7; D is perhaps TRBD1 or TRBD2 (5 bases each). The CDR3 loop spans 15 amino acids. CDR3 residues: CASSLAGPRFYGQYF. The CDR3 DNA is TGTGCCAGCAGTTTAGCGGGACCCAGATTCTACGGGCAGTACTTC.

This sequence joins TRBV5-1 and TRBJ1-5, with D possibly TRBD1 on 6 matching bases. Trimming removed 0 bases at V and 4 bases at J, with 11 bases between. This CDR3 is built from 15 residues. Per the germline V gene, CDR1 is SGHRS and CDR2 is YFSETQ. The CDR3 reads CASSLAGTTNQPQHF. The DNA of the CDR3 is TGCGCCAGCAGCTTGGCCGGGACAACTAATCAGCCCCAGCATTTT.

Of note for this clonotype: A junction end diverges from the germline sequence, so it may reflect a read error. The chain is built from TRBV5-1 and TRBJ2-7; D is possibly TRBD2 (5 bases). The CDR3 length is 15 residues. From germline, CDR1 is SGHRS and CDR2 YFSETQ. This CDR3 is CASSRGPRESYGQYF. For the CDR3, the DNA is TGCGCCAGCAGCCGAGGACCAAGGGAGTCCTACGGGCAGTACTTC. Full variable domain (remainder filled in from reference TRBV5-1 and TRBJ2-7): KAGVTQTPRYLIKTRGQQVTLSCSPISGHRSVSWYQQTPGQGLQFLFEYFSETQRNKGNFPGRFSGRQFSNSRSEMNVSTLELGDSALYLCASSRGPRESYGQYFGPGTRLTVT.

The DNA for the CDR3 is TGTGCCAGCGCCGGGGACACAGATACGCAGTATTTT. It specifies CASAGDTDTQYF. The chain recombines TRBV2 with TRBJ2-3; D perhaps matches TRBD2 (5 bases). The germline gives CDR1 SNHLY, CDR2 FYNNEI. With 8 bases removed from V and 2 bases from J, the gap between germline ends came to 8 bases. CDR3 length equals 12 residues.

The chain recombines TRBV5-4 with TRBJ2-3; D gene ambiguous. Germline V lookup: CDR1 SGHNT, CDR2 YYREEE (reference sequence). The V and J ends lost 1 base and 1 base respectively, with 19 bases between them. The CDR3 is 18 residues long. As DNA, the CDR3 is TGTGCCAGCAGCTTGAGGCCACTTCGGTTCCCTGGCACAGATACGCAGTATTTT. Encoded protein: CASSLRPLRFPGTDTQYF.

This clonotype was seen repeatedly, ten times or more. V gene TRBV6-2 or TRBV6-3 combines with J gene TRBJ2-7; D not resolved. V was cut by 6 bases and J by 2 bases, with 8 bases left in between. Germline lookup yields CDR1 MNHEY and CDR2 SVGEGT. This CDR3 is built from 12 residues. CDR3 DNA sequence: TGTGCCAGCAGAAACTTCGCCTACGAGCAGTACTTC. Translated: CASRNFAYEQYF.

The sample holds a few counts of this clonotype. The chain links TRBV11-3 to TRBJ2-4; possible D gene TRBD1, 6 bases. V was trimmed by 5 bases and J by 1 base, leaving 9 bases between them. The CDR3 is 14 amino acids. The germline gives CDR1 SGHNT, CDR2 YENEEA. The CDR3 region has the DNA TGTGCCAGCAGCCGTACAGGGGCCAAAAACATTCAGTACTTC. It yields the protein CASSRTGAKNIQYF.

For this clonotype: Compared with germline, one end of the junction differs, possibly owing to a read error. The chain is built from TRBV12-3 or TRBV12-4 and TRBJ2-5; 10 nucleotides line up with TRBD1. The CDR3 runs 15 residues. In DNA form, the CDR3 reads TGTGCCAGCAGTTTAGCAGACAGGGGGCGAGAGACCCGGTACTTC. Protein: CASSLADRGRETRYF.

V gene TRBV20-1 combines with J gene TRBJ2-5; 13 nucleotides line up with TRBD2. The J call is uncertain, as TRBJ2-7 better fits the DNA end. The CDR3 loop spans 19 amino acids. In germline, CDR1 is DFQATT, CDR2 SNEGSKA (reference sequence). The DNA for the CDR3 is TGCAGTGCTAGAGATGGGGAGAAAGGGGGACTAGCGGGGACCTACGAGCAGTACTTC. Its translation: CSARDGEKGGLAGTYEQYF.

The CDR3 DNA is TGTGCCAGCAGTTTGAGAAGAGGCGAAAAACTGTTTTTT. This encodes CASSLRRGEKLFF. The chain has TRBV27 and TRBJ1-4, with D uncertain. Germline values: CDR1 MNHEY, CDR2 SMNVEV (reference sequence). V lost 3 bases to trimming and J lost 8 bases, with 10 bases between them. This CDR3 is built from 13 residues.

This clonotype was recorded a few times. The CDR3 region has the DNA TGTGCCAGCAGGCTAGGGGGGGTCTCTGGAAACACCATATATTTT. Translated: CASRLGGVSGNTIYF. The rearrangement joins TRBV28 to TRBJ1-3; tentatively, D is TRBD1 (6 bases). The V end lost 6 bases, the J end lost 0 bases, and 12 bases lay between the germline ends. The CDR3 covers 15 residues. Per germline, CDR1 MDHEN and CDR2 SYDVKM.

In this sample, this clonotype turned up a few times. The CDR3 DNA follows: TGCAGCGTAAGGGGACAGGGCTATGGAGGGTACACCTTC. As protein: CSVRGQGYGGYTF. This sequence joins TRBV29-1 and TRBJ1-2; 9 bases map to TRBD1. The J segment lost 11 bases and the V segment lost 6 bases, leaving 13 bases of the junction unmatched. The CDR3 is made up of 13 amino acids. Germline V CDR1 and CDR2: SQVTM, ANQGSEA. The variable domain in full, with the rest retrieved from reference TRBV29-1 and TRBJ1-2, is SAVISQKPSRDICQRGTSLTIQCQVDSQVTMMFWYRQQPGQSLTLIATANQGSEATYESGFVIDKFPISRPNLTFSTLTVSNMSPEDSSIYLCSVRGQGYGGYTFGSGTRLTVV.

The genes are TRBV20-1 and TRBJ2-6; D gene unclear. Between the trimmed V and J ends, which lost 1 base and 0 bases, there was a span of 7 bases. CDR3 length: 15 residues. CDR1 and CDR2 from the germline V gene are DFQATT and SNEGSKA (reference sequence). This CDR3 reads CSARGALSGANVLTF. CDR3 nucleotide sequence: TGCAGTGCTAGAGGGGCCCTCTCTGGGGCCAACGTCCTGACTTTC.

This clonotype was recorded once. A much larger clone is a single base away; this may be a read error. The chain employs TRBV20-1 and TRBJ2-1, with D perhaps assigned TRBD1 or TRBD2 (5 bases each). Germline assignment: CDR1 DFQATT and CDR2 SNEGSKA (reference sequence). The CDR3 is 13 residues long. Trimming removed 5 bases from V and 13 bases from J, with 21 bases in between. The CDR3 nucleotides are TGCAGTGCTGACGGGGCAGGGCAAGAGACCCAGTTCTTC. As protein: CSADGAGQETQFF.

This clonotype was picked up many times. The V gene is TRBV5-1, the J gene TRBJ1-1; D is ambiguous. Trimming took off 0 bases at V and 1 base at J, with 10 bases between the two ends. Per germline, CDR1 SGHRS and CDR2 YFSETQ. The CDR3 totals 15 residues. CDR3 protein: CASSLVLRKNTEAFF. For the CDR3, the DNA is TGCGCCAGCAGCTTGGTTCTGCGGAAGAACACTGAAGCTTTCTTT. The whole variable domain, filled in from reference TRBV5-1 and TRBJ1-1, reads KAGVTQTPRYLIKTRGQQVTLSCSPISGHRSVSWYQQTPGQGLQFLFEYFSETQRNKGNFPGRFSGRQFSNSRSEMNVSTLELGDSALYLCASSLVLRKNTEAFFGQGTRLTVV.

This clonotype appeared once. A much larger clone sits a single nucleotide away, making a read error possible. This sequence joins TRBV13 and TRBJ2-7; 8 bases are shared with TRBD1. CDR3 length: 14 amino acids. CDR1 and CDR2 from the germline V gene are PRHDT and FYEKMQ (reference sequence). V lost 5 bases to trimming and J lost 3 bases; unmatched junction nucleotides: 6. For the CDR3, the DNA is TGTGCCAGCAGCGTAGTAGGACAGGGCTACGAGCAGTACTTC. Residues: CASSVVGQGYEQYF.

The sample holds a few counts of this clonotype. This sequence joins TRBV11-2 and TRBJ2-3; possibly TRBD1 for D (6 bases). Germline-derived CDR1 and CDR2 are SGHAT and FQNNGV. V lost 7 bases to trimming and J lost 2 bases, with 10 bases between them. The CDR3 is made up of 13 amino acids. CDR3: CASTGTLTDTQYF. The CDR3, as DNA: TGTGCCAGCACCGGGACACTCACAGATACGCAGTATTTT.

The rearrangement uses TRBV7-2 and TRBJ2-3, with TRBD2 matching over 9 bases. This CDR3 has 15 amino acids. Germline CDR1 and CDR2: SGHTA and FQGNSA. J was trimmed by 6 bases and V by 5 bases; bases with no gene match: 9. The chain's CDR3 is CASSPPGLAPDTQYF. CDR3 DNA: TGTGCCAGCAGCCCTCCGGGACTAGCACCCGATACGCAGTATTTT. The whole variable domain, filled in from reference TRBV7-2 and TRBJ2-3, reads GAGVSQSPSNKVTEKGKDVELRCDPISGHTALYWYRQSLGQGLEFLIYFQGNSAPDKSGLPSDRFSAERTGGSVSTLTIQRTQQEDSAVYLCASSPPGLAPDTQYFGPGTRLTVL.